Below are 27 T cell receptor beta chains sequenced from a single sample in a study of T cell changes during pregnancy in multiple sclerosis. Sequencing was performed with immunoSEQ multiplex PCR; in TCRdb, only in-frame clones are kept and a portion is missing. The profile covers around 50,000 clones, with approximately 93% appearing a single time and under 5% taken by the ten largest. The material sequenced was CD8+ T cells from peripheral blood mononuclear cells, taken in the second trimester of pregnancy. Receptor source: a female donor with multiple sclerosis, enrolled in a pregnancy study.

The chain joins TRBV4-1 to TRBJ2-3, with unresolved D. Germline V CDR1 and CDR2: MGHRA, YSYEKL. The CDR3 totals 17 residues. The V end lost 0 bases, the J end lost 0 bases, and 13 bases lay between the germline ends. As DNA, the CDR3 is TGCGCCAGCAGCCAAGATGGTTGGCGGCGTAGCACAGATACGCAGTATTTT. This codes for CASSQDGWRRSTDTQYF.

In the case of this clone: The junction departs from germline at one end; a sequencing error may be responsible. Here the CDR3 reads CASSLAGAYNEQFF. The CDR3 coding sequence is TGTGCCAGCAGCCTAGCGGGGGCATACAATGAGCAGTTCTTC. The chain combines TRBV7-6 with TRBJ2-1, with 10 bases that match TRBD2. Germline loops: CDR1 SGHVS, CDR2 FNYEAQ. CDR3 size: 14 residues.

This clone appeared once. V usage is TRBV2 and J usage is TRBJ1-5; D may be TRBD1 (5 bases). Germline V gene sequence: CDR1 SNHLY, CDR2 FYNNEI. This CDR3 is 14 amino acids long. Trimming took off 8 bases at V and 3 bases at J, with 14 bases between the two ends. The CDR3 nucleotides are TGTGCCAGCGAATCAGACAGTTACAATCAGCCCCAGCATTTT. Translated, it gives CASESDSYNQPQHF.

The chain uses TRBV7-6 and TRBJ2-7; 7 nucleotides line up with TRBD1. V gave up 5 bases and J gave up 0 bases; unmatched junction bases: 10. The germline gives CDR1 SGHVS, CDR2 FNYEAQ. The CDR3 is made up of 16 amino acids. CDR3 region: CASSPSKGAASYEQYF. The DNA for the CDR3 is TGTGCCAGCAGCCCCTCGAAGGGGGCTGCCTCCTACGAGCAGTACTTC.

This clone appeared a few times. The chain carries TRBV7-7 and TRBJ1-1; D gene ambiguous. The CDR3 totals 14 residues. With 3 bases removed from V and 0 bases from J, the gap between germline ends came to 8 bases. The V gene's germline CDR1 is SSHAT and CDR2 FNYEAQ (reference sequence). CDR3 DNA sequence: TGTGCCAGCAGCTTTCCTCCGGTGAACACTGAAGCTTTCTTT. Its translation: CASSFPPVNTEAFF.

The genes are TRBV21-1 and TRBJ2-1; TRBD2 was called by the table and not checked on the DNA. TRBV21-1 is flagged as a pseudogene. The CDR3 consists of 19 residues. CDR3 in DNA: TGTGCCAGCAGCAAAGCCGGAGCCCGGGGGGGCTGGATAGTGGATGAGCAGTTCTTC. Translating it yields CASSKAGARGGWIVDEQFF.

This sequence joins TRBV4-2 and TRBJ2-1; 9 nucleotides agree with TRBD2. The J segment lost 0 bases and the V segment lost 4 bases, leaving 1 base of the junction unmatched. Germline V CDR1 and CDR2: LGHNA, YNFKEQ. The CDR3 length is 15 residues. The CDR3 sequence: CASSLSGGSYNEQFF. CDR3 DNA sequence: TGTGCCAGCAGCCTTAGCGGGGGCTCCTACAATGAGCAGTTCTTC.

The rearrangement joins TRBV27 to TRBJ2-7; 10 nucleotides match TRBD2. The CDR3 runs to 14 residues. The J segment lost 2 bases and the V segment lost 6 bases, leaving 4 bases of the junction unmatched. Per the germline V gene, CDR1 is MNHEY and CDR2 is SMNVEV (reference sequence). CDR3 amino acids: CASRSGRAPYEQYF. The CDR3 nucleotides are TGTGCCAGCAGGAGCGGGAGGGCCCCCTACGAGCAGTACTTC.

V and J are TRBV7-8 and TRBJ2-3; TRBD1 matches at 11 bases. Germline V gene data show CDR1 as SGHVS and CDR2 as FQNEAQ. The J segment lost 7 bases and the V segment lost 5 bases, leaving 8 bases of the junction unmatched. CDR3 length: 15 residues. The CDR3 region has the DNA TGTGCCAGCAGCCCGGGACAGGGGGTTTCAAATACGCAGTATTTT. Encoded protein: CASSPGQGVSNTQYF.

The chain has TRBV7-2 and TRBJ2-5; D perhaps matches TRBD2 (7 bases). Germline V gene sequence: CDR1 SGHTA, CDR2 FQGNSA. V was shortened by 3 bases and J by 1 base, with 12 bases between the two germline ends. The length of the CDR3 is 15 residues. The CDR3 protein is CASSFFRGAQETQYF. The CDR3 nucleotides read TGTGCCAGCAGCTTTTTCCGGGGGGCCCAAGAGACCCAGTACTTC.

The chain carries TRBV4-1 and TRBJ2-7; TRBD1 aligns across 12 bases. With V trimmed by 0 bases and J by 7 bases, 10 bases remained unmatched. The CDR3 spans 17 residues. Germline lookup yields CDR1 MGHRA and CDR2 YSYEKL. The CDR3 nucleotides read TGCGCCAGCAGCCAAGAGACTCCGGGACAGGGGGCGGGAGAGCAGTACTTC. Translated, it gives CASSQETPGQGAGEQYF.

This clone was picked up one time. The rearrangement uses TRBV6-1 and TRBJ2-1, with a tentative D call TRBD2 (5 bases). Trimming stripped 7 bases from V and 10 bases from J, with 14 bases between. This CDR3 is built from 12 residues. Germline V CDR1 and CDR2: MNHNS, SASEGT. The CDR3 DNA reads TGTGCCAGCACCTCCTTGGGAGACGAGCAGTTCTTC. Residues: CASTSLGDEQFF.

The V gene is TRBV7-3, the J gene TRBJ2-3, with D possibly TRBD2 on 5 matching bases. The V gene lost 2 bases and the J gene lost 1 base, with 7 bases spanning the gap. This CDR3 has 14 residues. The germline V gene has CDR1 SGHTA and CDR2 FQGTGA. The CDR3 region has the DNA TGTGCCAGCAGCTTACAGCGGCGCACAGATACGCAGTATTTT. This sequence encodes CASSLQRRTDTQYF.

CDR3 loop: CASSPFTTSGYNEQFF. In DNA form, the CDR3 reads TGTGCCAGCAGCCCCTTCACGACTAGCGGATACAATGAGCAGTTCTTC. The chain employs TRBV7-3 and TRBJ2-1; 9 bases match TRBD2. V was clipped by 5 bases and J by 4 bases; unmatched bases: 9. The CDR3 runs 16 residues. Germline V CDR1 and CDR2: SGHTA, FQGTGA.

The chain carries TRBV28 and TRBJ1-5; tentatively, D is TRBD1 (5 bases). Trimming shortened V by 5 bases and J by 6 bases, and 14 bases separated the two germline ends. CDR1 and CDR2 (germline): MDHEN, SYDVKM. CDR3 length: 14 residues. The CDR3 DNA is TGTGCCAGCAGTCCCCGGACATCCCCTCAGCCCCAGCATTTT. Translating gives CASSPRTSPQPQHF.

In nucleotides, the CDR3 is TGTGCCAGCAGCACTCGGCAAGGGAGTAGCACTGAAGCTTTCTTT. Protein: CASSTRQGSSTEAFF. This chain joins TRBV11-3 and TRBJ1-1, with D hard to call. Between the trimmed V and J ends, which lost 5 bases and 4 bases, there was a span of 17 bases. CDR1 SGHNT and CDR2 YENEEA come from the germline V gene. This CDR3 contains 15 residues.

This chain joins TRBV18 and TRBJ2-7, with TRBD1 matching 7 bases. The CDR3 is 16 residues long. Germline lookup yields CDR1 KGHSH and CDR2 LQKENI. The J segment lost 4 bases and the V segment lost 4 bases, leaving 13 bases of the junction unmatched. Here the CDR3 reads CASSLLGQLMLYEQYF. CDR3 sequence (DNA): TGTGCCAGCTCACTACTGGGACAGCTTATGCTGTACGAGCAGTACTTC.

The chain joins TRBV7-3 to TRBJ1-6, with TRBD1 matching 9 bases. J was trimmed by 8 bases and V by 7 bases; bases with no gene match: 12. The CDR3 is made up of 16 amino acids. CDR1 and CDR2 (germline): SGHTA, FQGTGA. The CDR3 region has the DNA TGTGCCAGCACCGACGGGGACAGGGATAGAGATTCACCCCTCCACTTT. Amino acid sequence: CASTDGDRDRDSPLHF.

The chain carries TRBV4-1 and TRBJ1-4, with a tentative D call TRBD1 (6 bases). Germline V CDR1 and CDR2: MGHRA, YSYEKL. The CDR3 loop spans 15 amino acids. V shed 1 base and J shed 5 bases, with 11 bases lying between them. The CDR3 is CASSQGRTVNEKLFF. The DNA for the CDR3 is TGCGCCAGCAGCCAAGGGCGGACAGTGAATGAAAAACTGTTTTTT.

This clone showed up just once. This chain uses TRBV6-1 with TRBJ2-1; D possibly corresponds to TRBD1 (6 bases). Germline-derived CDR1 and CDR2 are MNHNS and SASEGT. This CDR3 has 14 residues. V was shortened by 6 bases and J by 4 bases, with 13 bases between the two germline ends. The CDR3 DNA reads as TGTGCCAGCAGCGTTACAGGGTTTTACAATGAGCAGTTCTTC. This gives the protein CASSVTGFYNEQFF.

This chain uses TRBV7-6 with TRBJ1-3; D might be TRBD1 (5 bases). Trimming cost V 0 bases and J 2 bases, with 14 bases left between them. The CDR3 spans 17 residues. Germline V gives CDR1 SGHVS, CDR2 FNYEAQ. For the CDR3, the DNA is TGTGCCAGCAGCTTAGCCCCGGCAGGGAACACTGGAAACACCATATATTTT. It is translated as CASSLAPAGNTGNTIYF.

The chain joins TRBV5-1 to TRBJ1-2, with D maybe TRBD1 (5 bases). The CDR3 consists of 15 residues. V gave up 0 bases and J gave up 6 bases, with 15 bases separating them. Germline values: CDR1 SGHRS, CDR2 YFSETQ. CDR3 in amino acids: CASSLEWGVSDGYTF. Written as DNA, the CDR3 is TGCGCCAGCAGCTTGGAGTGGGGGGTGTCAGATGGCTACACCTTC.

The chain recombines TRBV9 with TRBJ2-1; TRBD2 matches at 9 bases. The V gene end was trimmed by 4 bases and the J gene end by 7 bases; junction bases not matched to a gene: 12. This CDR3 spans 16 amino acids. In germline, CDR1 is SGDLS, CDR2 YYNGEE. The DNA of the CDR3 is TGTGCCAGCAGCTCAGGGGCGGGGGGGGCTAGGAATGAGCAGTTCTTC. Its translation is CASSSGAGGARNEQFF.

The chain joins TRBV4-2 to TRBJ2-1; TRBD2 matches 7 bases. Germline V gene lookup returns CDR1 LGHNA and CDR2 YNFKEQ. The CDR3 consists of 16 residues. V trimming: 2 bases; J trimming: 4 bases; junction bases outside the gene matches: 8. The DNA of the CDR3 is TGTGCCAGCAGCCAAATCGAGCTAGCGGAGTACAATGAGCAGTTCTTC. Protein: CASSQIELAEYNEQFF.

The V call is TRBV25-1, the J call TRBJ2-6, with D hard to call. V was clipped by 6 bases and J by 4 bases, with 10 bases between them. The CDR3 has 14 amino acids. Germline CDR1 and CDR2: MGHDK and SYGVNS. The CDR3 spells CASSEVSGANVLTF. The CDR3 DNA reads TGTGCCAGCAGCGAGGTGTCCGGGGCCAACGTCCTGACTTTC.

The chain is built from TRBV11-2 and TRBJ2-1, with 8 bases that match TRBD2. This CDR3 spans 17 amino acids. V was pared by 4 bases and J by 4 bases, with 12 bases of the junction left unmatched. Per the germline V gene, CDR1 is SGHAT and CDR2 is FQNNGV. For the CDR3, the DNA is TGTGCCAGCAGCTCCCGGAGTAGCGGGACACTTTACAATGAGCAGTTCTTC. The encoded protein is CASSSRSSGTLYNEQFF.

This chain links TRBV9 with TRBJ1-3; possibly TRBD1 for D (5 bases). CDR1 and CDR2 from the germline V gene are SGDLS and YYNGEE. The V end lost 0 bases, the J end lost 0 bases, and 13 bases lay between the germline ends. This CDR3 region has 17 residues. CDR3 protein: CASSVAVGQPSGNTIYF. CDR3 DNA sequence: TGTGCCAGCAGCGTAGCTGTGGGGCAGCCCTCTGGAAACACCATATATTTT.